This T cell receptor beta chain was found in a study of blood T cell repertoires in COVID-19. At the level of the study: The United States, Italy and Spain supplied acute and convalescent COVID-19 samples. Sources were T cells, B-cell-depleted T cells, or PBMCs; the material itself was cDNA or gDNA.

Original data processing: Estimated nucleated cell counts came from reference gene primer amplification. Sequenced by immunoSEQ multiplex PCR; TCRdb stores in-frame clones only, minus some. From that table come the V and J calls and clone size; the DNA was used to work out D and trimming. The sample shows roughly 50,000 clones, about four fifths of them seen only once. Deletions cut 3 bases from V and 4 bases from J, with 9 bases between. The V gene's germline CDR1 is KGHSH and CDR2 LQKENI. The CDR3 consists of 13 residues. Points on this clone: Other nucleotide sequences from this sample produce the same CDR3.

This TCR derives from a woman in her fifties or sixties with acute or convalescent COVID-19. The sequenced material came from peripheral blood. The rearrangement joins TRBV18 to TRBJ1-2, with D perhaps TRBD1 (5 bases). The CDR3, as DNA: TGTGCCAGCTCACCTCCGGGGGGCTATGGCTACACCTTC. Its protein is CASSPPGGYGYTF.